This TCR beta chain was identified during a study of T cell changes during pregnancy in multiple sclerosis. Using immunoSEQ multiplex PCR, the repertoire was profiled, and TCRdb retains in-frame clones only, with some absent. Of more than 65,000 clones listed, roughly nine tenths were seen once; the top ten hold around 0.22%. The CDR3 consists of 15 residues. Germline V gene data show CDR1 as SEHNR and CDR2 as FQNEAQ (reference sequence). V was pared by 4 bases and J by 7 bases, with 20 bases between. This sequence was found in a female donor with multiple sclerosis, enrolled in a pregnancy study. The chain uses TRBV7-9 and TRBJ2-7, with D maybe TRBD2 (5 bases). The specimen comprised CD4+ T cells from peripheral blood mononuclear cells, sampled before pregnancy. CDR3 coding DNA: TGTGCCAGCAGCTCGGATTGGACTTCTCAAAGGGAGCAGTACTTC. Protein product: CASSSDWTSQREQYF.